This is a list of T cell receptor beta chains from one sample in a study of shared clonotypes between healthy human individuals. Libraries were prepared by immunoSEQ multiplex PCR; TCRdb keeps only in-frame clonotypes and omits some of them. Of about 2.2 million clones detected, about 93% appear once; the ten largest clones hold 1.7%. The sample was naive CD8+ T cells from PBMCs. The receptors here all came from a man between 18 and 29 years old in good health. Some clones in this sample may be carry-over from other donors' samples. CDR3s include the opening cysteine and the closing phenylalanine or tryptophan. The order of the fields is J gene, V gene, CDR3 protein.

J gene: TRBJ2-7
V gene: TRBV14
CDR3 protein: CASSQDRRQALTYEQYF

J gene: TRBJ2-1
V gene: TRBV7-9
CDR3 protein: CASSLHSGRINEQFF

J gene: TRBJ2-5
V gene: TRBV9
CDR3 protein: CASSVDGVTGDQETQYF

J gene: TRBJ2-7
V gene: TRBV27
CDR3 protein: CASSPRFLREGFYEQYF

J gene: TRBJ2-7
V gene: TRBV6-5
CDR3 protein: CASSYSRGFYEQYF

J gene: TRBJ2-7
V gene: TRBV29-1
CDR3 protein: CSVQGRGPYEQYF

J gene: TRBJ1-5
V gene: TRBV7-9
CDR3 protein: CASSLGANQPQHF

J gene: TRBJ2-4
V gene: TRBV28
CDR3 protein: CATSSRVLDIQYF

J gene: TRBJ1-2
V gene: TRBV4-2
CDR3 protein: CASSLSLRESGGYTF

J gene: TRBJ2-1
V gene: TRBV9
CDR3 protein: CASSVDYNEQFF

J gene: TRBJ2-7
V gene: TRBV19
CDR3 protein: CASRAGLTYEQYF

J gene: TRBJ1-3
V gene: TRBV11-2
CDR3 protein: CASSLSGNTIYF

J gene: TRBJ1-2
V gene: TRBV19
CDR3 protein: CASSINRALANYGYTF

J gene: TRBJ2-3
V gene: TRBV27
CDR3 protein: CASSSLASMLAGGPEDTQYF

J gene: TRBJ1-1
V gene: TRBV19
CDR3 protein: CASSITGQVNTEAFF

J gene: TRBJ2-5
V gene: TRBV6-1
CDR3 protein: CASSEFETGYPRGQYF

J gene: TRBJ2-1
V gene: TRBV29-1
CDR3 protein: CSVEAGDLLYNEQFF

J gene: TRBJ1-2
V gene: TRBV11-2
CDR3 protein: CASSLSTGPRGYTF

J gene: TRBJ2-7
V gene: TRBV29-1
CDR3 protein: CSVEAPHSYEQYF

J gene: TRBJ1-5
V gene: TRBV2
CDR3 protein: CASSDSGRVHQPQHF

J gene: TRBJ2-7
V gene: TRBV14
CDR3 protein: CASGLAAYEQYF

J gene: TRBJ1-2
V gene: TRBV20-1
CDR3 protein: CSAFRDGYTF

J gene: TRBJ2-7
V gene: TRBV25-1
CDR3 protein: CASGGGFHYEQYF

J gene: TRBJ1-3
V gene: TRBV9
CDR3 protein: CASSATGWTGNTIYF

J gene: TRBJ2-1
V gene: TRBV19
CDR3 protein: CASSLLDGTSGRARTNEQFF

J gene: TRBJ2-3
V gene: TRBV4-1
CDR3 protein: CASSQRSPDTQYF

J gene: TRBJ2-6
V gene: TRBV5-6
CDR3 protein: CASSTRSGAGANVLTF

J gene: TRBJ2-1
V gene: TRBV7-7
CDR3 protein: CASSLLAGGYNEQFF

J gene: TRBJ2-7
V gene: TRBV7-8
CDR3 protein: CASSLVAGSYEQYF

J gene: TRBJ2-3
V gene: TRBV27
CDR3 protein: CASSLVPSGGTDTQYF

J gene: TRBJ2-1
V gene: TRBV7-2
CDR3 protein: CASSLGFNEQFF

J gene: TRBJ2-7
V gene: TRBV6-5
CDR3 protein: CASSSPVQGRTYEQYF

J gene: TRBJ1-2
V gene: TRBV4-2
CDR3 protein: CASSPAEANYGYTF

J gene: TRBJ2-7
V gene: TRBV7-2
CDR3 protein: CASSSRGQGANEQYF

J gene: TRBJ2-1
V gene: TRBV9
CDR3 protein: CASSLRGTRQNEQFF

J gene: TRBJ2-2
V gene: TRBV15
CDR3 protein: CATRPRARTGELFF

J gene: TRBJ2-7
V gene: TRBV11-2
CDR3 protein: CASSLVGGVYEQYF

J gene: TRBJ2-1
V gene: TRBV7-2
CDR3 protein: CASSLRTSGYNEQFF

J gene: TRBJ1-2
V gene: TRBV27
CDR3 protein: CASSLSKGVRAYGYTF

J gene: TRBJ1-1
V gene: TRBV11-2
CDR3 protein: CASSLGTGNTEAFF

J gene: TRBJ2-1
V gene: TRBV29-1
CDR3 protein: CSVEDRGRPRNEQFF

J gene: TRBJ2-7
V gene: TRBV14
CDR3 protein: CASSLLAGTRYEQYF

J gene: TRBJ2-1
V gene: TRBV5-1
CDR3 protein: CASIGVPDNEQFF

J gene: TRBJ2-2
V gene: TRBV4-1
CDR3 protein: CASSHVRDREVAGELFF

J gene: TRBJ2-1
V gene: TRBV5-1
CDR3 protein: CASSWGLAGIDNEQFF

J gene: TRBJ2-1
V gene: TRBV11-2
CDR3 protein: CASSLDPGGLNEQFF

J gene: TRBJ1-5
V gene: TRBV4-1
CDR3 protein: CASSQDSTLMEPQHF

J gene: TRBJ1-2
V gene: TRBV4-2
CDR3 protein: CASSQVGFGRTGQEYGYTF

J gene: TRBJ2-2
V gene: TRBV27
CDR3 protein: CASSPSGLLNTGELFF

J gene: TRBJ2-1
V gene: TRBV9
CDR3 protein: CASSVSGATSYNEQFF

J gene: TRBJ1-4
V gene: TRBV7-9
CDR3 protein: CASSSEGPGVKLFF